Sequencing of this T cell receptor (beta chain) was carried out in a study of T cells in Graves' hyperthyroidism and ophthalmopathy. Study findings and constraints: Ophthalmopathy got predicted by the model a median 6.5 months before its onset.

V trimming: 8 bases; J trimming: 7 bases; junction bases outside the gene matches: 10. Germline CDR1 MGHRA, CDR2 YSYEKL. The CDR3 has 16 amino acids. As to this clonotype: Its antigen remains unknown.

RNA transcripts served as the template for amplifying TCR beta CDR3 regions. A first-round RT-PCR of the TCR CDR3 used the HTBI primer set. MiXCR, applied by TCRdb to the multiplex PCR reads, yields one record per CDR3 protein. The table shows about 500,000 distinct CDR3 sequences, with about 16% occurring only once. The sequence came from a woman in her 30s with Graves' ophthalmopathy. The sequenced sample consisted of blood. The chain recombines TRBV4-1 with TRBJ2-1, with 14 nucleotides matching TRBD2. In nucleotides, the CDR3 is TGCGCCAGCGGACTAGCGGGAGGTGGGTTAAAAAATGAGCAGTTCTTC. Translation gives CASGLAGGGLKNEQFF.